Listed below are T cell receptor beta chains from one sample, sequenced in a study of blood T cell repertoires in COVID-19. Profiled with immunoSEQ multiplex PCR; TCRdb holds only in-frame clones, not every one. The sample has 80,000 to 85,000 clones, approximately 80% seen once; the top ten hold around 12%. Specimen: peripheral blood. These receptors came from a human donor in a cohort sampled during active COVID-19. Each CDR3 is given with its conserved first and last residue. The order of the fields is clone size, J gene, D gene, V gene, CDR3 DNA, CDR3 protein. The D gene is left open where the match is weak. Only some rows state a clone size, as once, few, many or a class for expanded clones.

abundance: .; j_gene: TRBJ2-3; d_gene: .; v_gene: TRBV2; CDR3nt: TGTGCCAGCAGTCTTCAGGGGAGCACAGATACGCAGTATTTT; CDR3aa: CASSLQGSTDTQYF
abundance: .; j_gene: TRBJ1-2; d_gene: .; v_gene: TRBV6-5; CDR3nt: TGTGCCAGCAGGATGGGGGGGCAGGGCTATGGCTACACCTTC; CDR3aa: CASRMGGQGYGYTF
abundance: .; j_gene: TRBJ2-7; d_gene: TRBD1; v_gene: TRBV18; CDR3nt: TGTGCCAGCTCACCCCGGGGGGACAGGGCCAGTTCTGCCCCCTACGAGCAGTACTTC; CDR3aa: CASSPRGDRASSAPYEQYF
abundance: .; j_gene: TRBJ2-5; d_gene: .; v_gene: TRBV20-1; CDR3nt: TGCAGTGCTACCCCCCGAGGGACCCAGTACTTC; CDR3aa: CSATPRGTQYF
abundance: .; j_gene: TRBJ2-5; d_gene: TRBD1; v_gene: TRBV5-1; CDR3nt: TGCGCCAGCAGCGGGACAGGGGGAGAGACCCATTACTTC; CDR3aa: CASSGTGGETHYF
abundance: once; j_gene: TRBJ2-3; d_gene: TRBD2; v_gene: TRBV5-1; CDR3nt: TGCGCCAGCAGTCCCAGCGGGGTTAGCACAGATACGCAGTATTTT; CDR3aa: CASSPSGVSTDTQYF
abundance: .; j_gene: TRBJ1-1; d_gene: TRBD1; v_gene: TRBV29-1; CDR3nt: TGCAGCGTTTTAAGGGGGCGTAAAACTGAAGCTTTCTTT; CDR3aa: CSVLRGRKTEAFF
abundance: .; j_gene: TRBJ1-6; d_gene: .; v_gene: TRBV28; CDR3nt: TGTGCCAGCAGTTTTCGGGACTTCGGGCCCCTCCACTTT; CDR3aa: CASSFRDFGPLHF
abundance: .; j_gene: TRBJ2-1; d_gene: .; v_gene: TRBV19; CDR3nt: TGTGCCAGTGCAGCCCCGGACAGATCGTCCGCTGACGAGCAGTTCTTC; CDR3aa: CASAAPDRSSADEQFF
abundance: .; j_gene: TRBJ2-7; d_gene: TRBD2; v_gene: TRBV3-1/TRBV3-2; CDR3nt: TGTGCCAGCAGCGATCTAGCGGGGGCTACCTACGAGCAGTACTTC; CDR3aa: CASSDLAGATYEQYF
abundance: .; j_gene: TRBJ1-2; d_gene: TRBD1; v_gene: TRBV9; CDR3nt: TGTGCCAGCACCACCACCGGGACAGGAGGAAATGGCTACACCTTC; CDR3aa: CASTTTGTGGNGYTF
abundance: .; j_gene: TRBJ1-4; d_gene: .; v_gene: TRBV19; CDR3nt: TGTGCCAGTAGCTTCGCGGCGGGGCGAAATGAAAAACTGTTTTTT; CDR3aa: CASSFAAGRNEKLFF
abundance: .; j_gene: TRBJ1-6; d_gene: .; v_gene: TRBV7-8; CDR3nt: TGTGCCAGCAGCGAGAAGCACCTGCTCTATAATTCACCCCTCCACTTT; CDR3aa: CASSEKHLLYNSPLHF
abundance: .; j_gene: TRBJ1-5; d_gene: .; v_gene: TRBV6-4; CDR3nt: TGTGCCAGCAGTGAGCGATCATATAGCAATCAGCCCCAGCATTTT; CDR3aa: CASSERSYSNQPQHF
abundance: .; j_gene: TRBJ2-7; d_gene: TRBD1; v_gene: TRBV5-1; CDR3nt: TGCGCCAGCAGCCCTAGACAGGGTACCTCCTACGAGCAGTACTTC; CDR3aa: CASSPRQGTSYEQYF
abundance: .; j_gene: TRBJ2-1; d_gene: TRBD2; v_gene: TRBV4-1; CDR3nt: TGCGCCAGCAGCCAAGAGTGGCGGGGGGCCGCACGAGAGCAGTTCTTC; CDR3aa: CASSQEWRGAAREQFF
abundance: .; j_gene: TRBJ1-2; d_gene: .; v_gene: TRBV10-3; CDR3nt: TGTGCCATCAGTGATAAGGGGAACTATGGCTACACCTTC; CDR3aa: CAISDKGNYGYTF
abundance: .; j_gene: TRBJ2-1; d_gene: .; v_gene: TRBV7-8; CDR3nt: TGTGCCAGCAGCTTAAGCGGTCCGGGAACCTACAATGAGCAGTTCTTC; CDR3aa: CASSLSGPGTYNEQFF
abundance: .; j_gene: TRBJ2-7; d_gene: TRBD2; v_gene: TRBV11-2; CDR3nt: TGTGCCAGCACAATTTCCGGCGGGGGGGCCGAGCAGTACTTC; CDR3aa: CASTISGGGAEQYF
abundance: once; j_gene: TRBJ2-2; d_gene: TRBD1; v_gene: TRBV6-4; CDR3nt: TGTGCCAGCAGCCCAGCCCGGACAGGGGCCCCCAGCACCGGGGAGCTGTTTTTT; CDR3aa: CASSPARTGAPSTGELFF
abundance: .; j_gene: TRBJ2-3; d_gene: .; v_gene: TRBV12-2; CDR3nt: TGTGCAAGTCGCTTAGGTGGACTAGCGGGGGAGGATACGCAGTATTTT; CDR3aa: CASRLGGLAGEDTQYF
abundance: .; j_gene: TRBJ2-2; d_gene: .; v_gene: TRBV11-2; CDR3nt: TGTGCCAGCAGCACGGGACTCCAGAACACCGGGGAGCTGTTTTTT; CDR3aa: CASSTGLQNTGELFF
abundance: .; j_gene: TRBJ2-1; d_gene: TRBD2; v_gene: TRBV10-3; CDR3nt: TGTGCCATCAGTGAGAGGCTAGCGGGGGGGTACAATGAGCAGTTCTTC; CDR3aa: CAISERLAGGYNEQFF
abundance: once; j_gene: TRBJ2-1; d_gene: .; v_gene: TRBV9; CDR3nt: TGTGCCAGCAGCGCCCCGCCCGGTTACAATGAGCAGTTCTTC; CDR3aa: CASSAPPGYNEQFF
abundance: .; j_gene: TRBJ1-5; d_gene: TRBD1; v_gene: TRBV27; CDR3nt: TGTGCCAGCAGTTTATCCGCGACAGGGGGCAATCAGCCCCAGCATTTT; CDR3aa: CASSLSATGGNQPQHF
abundance: .; j_gene: TRBJ1-5; d_gene: .; v_gene: TRBV21-1; CDR3nt: TGTGCCAGCAGCCCTAAAAACCGGGACAGGGATGGAGGTGGCAATCAGCCCCAGCATTTT; CDR3aa: CASSPKNRDRDGGGNQPQHF
abundance: .; j_gene: TRBJ1-6; d_gene: TRBD1; v_gene: TRBV28; CDR3nt: TGTGCCAGCAGTTTAAAATCCTGGACAGGTATAAATTCACCCCTCCACTTT; CDR3aa: CASSLKSWTGINSPLHF
abundance: .; j_gene: TRBJ2-1; d_gene: TRBD2; v_gene: TRBV9; CDR3nt: TGTGCCAGCAGCTTACAGCCGAGCGGGGAGAATGAGCAGTTCTTC; CDR3aa: CASSLQPSGENEQFF
abundance: .; j_gene: TRBJ2-3; d_gene: TRBD2; v_gene: TRBV6-4; CDR3nt: TGTGCCAGCAGTGAAGGTTCGGGGGGGCATGGCACAGATACGCAGTATTTT; CDR3aa: CASSEGSGGHGTDTQYF
abundance: .; j_gene: TRBJ2-3; d_gene: .; v_gene: TRBV12-3/TRBV12-4; CDR3nt: TGTGCCAGCAGTTCCCTAAACACAGATACGCAGTATTTT; CDR3aa: CASSSLNTDTQYF
abundance: .; j_gene: TRBJ2-7; d_gene: .; v_gene: TRBV21-1; CDR3nt: TGTGCCAGCAGCAAACCGGACAGGGTTCCCATCTCTGTGACCTTCTCCTACGAGCAGTACTTC; CDR3aa: CASSKPDRVPISVTFSYEQYF
abundance: .; j_gene: TRBJ2-5; d_gene: TRBD2; v_gene: TRBV7-9; CDR3nt: TGTGCCAGCACCCGGGGGGTCCAGGAGACCCAGTACTTC; CDR3aa: CASTRGVQETQYF
abundance: few; j_gene: TRBJ2-3; d_gene: .; v_gene: TRBV12-3/TRBV12-4; CDR3nt: TGTGCCAGCAGTTTAGACAGGGCAGATACGCAGTATTTT; CDR3aa: CASSLDRADTQYF
abundance: .; j_gene: TRBJ1-5; d_gene: .; v_gene: TRBV10-3; CDR3nt: TGTGCCATCAGTGACGGCAATCAGCCCCAGCATTTT; CDR3aa: CAISDGNQPQHF
abundance: .; j_gene: TRBJ2-2; d_gene: .; v_gene: TRBV3-1/TRBV3-2; CDR3nt: TGTGCCAGCAGCCAATATCCCCAAACAGGGACCAGGACCGGGGAGCTGTTTTTT; CDR3aa: CASSQYPQTGTRTGELFF
abundance: .; j_gene: TRBJ1-1; d_gene: .; v_gene: TRBV3-1/TRBV3-2; CDR3nt: TGTGCCAGCAGCCCGAACATGGCGGGAGCTGAAGCTTTCTTT; CDR3aa: CASSPNMAGAEAFF
abundance: .; j_gene: TRBJ2-2; d_gene: TRBD2; v_gene: TRBV19; CDR3nt: TGTGCCAGTAGGGGACTAGCAGCGAACACCGGGGAGCTGTTTTTT; CDR3aa: CASRGLAANTGELFF